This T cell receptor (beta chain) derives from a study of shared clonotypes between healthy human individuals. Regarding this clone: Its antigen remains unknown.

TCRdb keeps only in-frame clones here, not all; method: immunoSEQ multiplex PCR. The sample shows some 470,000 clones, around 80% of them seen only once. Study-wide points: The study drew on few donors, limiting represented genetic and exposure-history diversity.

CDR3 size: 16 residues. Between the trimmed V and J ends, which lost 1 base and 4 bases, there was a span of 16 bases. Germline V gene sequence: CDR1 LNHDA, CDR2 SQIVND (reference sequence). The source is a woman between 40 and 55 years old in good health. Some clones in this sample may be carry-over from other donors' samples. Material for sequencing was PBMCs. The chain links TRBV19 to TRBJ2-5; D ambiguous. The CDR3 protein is CASSIVGPPTAETQYF. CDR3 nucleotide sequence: TGTGCCAGTAGTATAGTAGGACCGCCAACTGCAGAGACCCAGTACTTC.